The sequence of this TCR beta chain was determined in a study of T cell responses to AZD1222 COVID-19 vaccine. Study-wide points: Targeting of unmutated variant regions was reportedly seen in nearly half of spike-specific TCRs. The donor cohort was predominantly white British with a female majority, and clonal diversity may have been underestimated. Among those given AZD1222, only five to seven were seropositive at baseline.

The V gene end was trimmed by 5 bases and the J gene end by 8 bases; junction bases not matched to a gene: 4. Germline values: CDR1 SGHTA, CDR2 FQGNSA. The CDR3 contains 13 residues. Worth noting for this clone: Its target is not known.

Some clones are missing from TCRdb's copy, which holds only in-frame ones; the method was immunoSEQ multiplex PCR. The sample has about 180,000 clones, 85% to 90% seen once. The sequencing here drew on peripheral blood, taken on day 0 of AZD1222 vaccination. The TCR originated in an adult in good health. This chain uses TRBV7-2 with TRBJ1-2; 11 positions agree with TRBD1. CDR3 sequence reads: CASSPRTGGGYTF. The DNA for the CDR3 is TGTGCCAGCAGCCCAAGGACAGGGGGCGGCTACACCTTC.